The clone carrying this T cell receptor beta chain was seen a single time. This entry comes from a study of TIL therapy for anti-PD-1-resistant metastatic lung cancer. The overall study: Median patient age was almost 55, ranging about 35-85 years.

This was the immunoSEQ v3 assay. Produced via immunoSEQ multiplex PCR; TCRdb's table is partial and in-frame only. The repertoire consists of some 57,000 clones, with around 86% occurring once and the leading ten covering just over 2.5%. Germline V gene lookup returns CDR1 SGHTS and CDR2 YDEGEE. Trimming removed 1 base from V and 3 bases from J, with 8 bases in between. CDR3 size: 13 residues. Time point meaning: pre-treatment sample, taken before nivolumab and TIL therapy. Specimen: blood, collected at baseline. This TCR came from a person aged 25 to 80 with non-small cell lung cancer. The chain combines TRBV5-8 with TRBJ2-7, with D unclear. CDR3 in amino acids: CASSLRENYEQYF. Written as DNA, the CDR3 is TGTGCCAGCAGCTTGCGAGAGAACTACGAGCAGTACTTC. The full variable domain, completed using reference TRBV5-8 and TRBJ2-7, is EAGVTQSPTHLIKTRGQQATLRCSPISGHTSVYWYQQALGLGLQFLLWYDEGEERNRGNFPPRFSGRQFPNYSSELNVNALELEDSALYLCASSLRENYEQYFGPGTRLTVT.